This T cell receptor (beta chain) was obtained from a study of cytomegalovirus exposure and HLA in healthy donors. Study-level results: In a later analysis, at a false discovery rate of 0.05, roughly 17,000 TCR beta sequences matched HLA alleles.

The PCR made use of 60 Vbeta and 13 Jbeta primers. The data were produced by immunoSEQ multiplex PCR, yet TCRdb's version contains in-frame clones alone and is incomplete. The data contain some 130,000 clones, roughly three quarters of them seen just once; the ten biggest clones take up roughly 2.3%. Germline CDR1 is SGHTA and CDR2 is FQGNSA. This CDR3 is 15 amino acids long. J lost 0 bases, V lost 3 bases, and 4 bases had no gene match. Points on this clone: Its target is unknown.

The chain couples TRBV7-2 to TRBJ1-1; TRBD1 matches 7 bases. This receptor was taken from a man aged 30-40 years in good health and CMV-seronegative. The specimen sequenced was PBMCs. The DNA for the CDR3 is TGTGCCAGCAGCTTGACAGGGATCATGAACACTGAAGCTTTCTTT. The encoded protein is CASSLTGIMNTEAFF.